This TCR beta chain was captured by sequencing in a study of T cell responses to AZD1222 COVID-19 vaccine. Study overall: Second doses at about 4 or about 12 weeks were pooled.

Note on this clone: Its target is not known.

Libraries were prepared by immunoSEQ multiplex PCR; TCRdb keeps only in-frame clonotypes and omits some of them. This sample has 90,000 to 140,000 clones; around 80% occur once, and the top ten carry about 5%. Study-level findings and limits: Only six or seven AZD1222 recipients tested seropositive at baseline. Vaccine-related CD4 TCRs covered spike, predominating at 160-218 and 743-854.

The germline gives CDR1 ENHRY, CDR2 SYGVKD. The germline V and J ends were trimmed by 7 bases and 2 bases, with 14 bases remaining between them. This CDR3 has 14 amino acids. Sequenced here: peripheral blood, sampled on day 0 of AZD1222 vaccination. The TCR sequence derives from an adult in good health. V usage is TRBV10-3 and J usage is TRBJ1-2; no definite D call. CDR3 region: CAITLTAENYGYTF. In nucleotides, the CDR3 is TGTGCCATCACTTTGACGGCGGAGAACTATGGCTACACCTTC.